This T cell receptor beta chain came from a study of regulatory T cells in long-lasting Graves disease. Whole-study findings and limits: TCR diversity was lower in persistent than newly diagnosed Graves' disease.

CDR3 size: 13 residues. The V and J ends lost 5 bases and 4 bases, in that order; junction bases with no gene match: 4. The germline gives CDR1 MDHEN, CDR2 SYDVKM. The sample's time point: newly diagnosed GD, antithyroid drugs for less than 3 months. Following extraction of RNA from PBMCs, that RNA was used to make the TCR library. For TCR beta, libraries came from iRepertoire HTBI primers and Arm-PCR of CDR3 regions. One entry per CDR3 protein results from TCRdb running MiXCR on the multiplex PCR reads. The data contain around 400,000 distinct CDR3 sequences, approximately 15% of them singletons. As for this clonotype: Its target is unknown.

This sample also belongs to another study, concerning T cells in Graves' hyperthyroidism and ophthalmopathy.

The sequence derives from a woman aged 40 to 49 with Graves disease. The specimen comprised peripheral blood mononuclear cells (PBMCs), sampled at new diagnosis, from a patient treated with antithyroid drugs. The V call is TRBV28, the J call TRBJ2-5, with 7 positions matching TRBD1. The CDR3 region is CASSRQGRETQYF. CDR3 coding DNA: TGTGCCAGCAGTAGACAGGGTCGAGAGACCCAGTACTTC.